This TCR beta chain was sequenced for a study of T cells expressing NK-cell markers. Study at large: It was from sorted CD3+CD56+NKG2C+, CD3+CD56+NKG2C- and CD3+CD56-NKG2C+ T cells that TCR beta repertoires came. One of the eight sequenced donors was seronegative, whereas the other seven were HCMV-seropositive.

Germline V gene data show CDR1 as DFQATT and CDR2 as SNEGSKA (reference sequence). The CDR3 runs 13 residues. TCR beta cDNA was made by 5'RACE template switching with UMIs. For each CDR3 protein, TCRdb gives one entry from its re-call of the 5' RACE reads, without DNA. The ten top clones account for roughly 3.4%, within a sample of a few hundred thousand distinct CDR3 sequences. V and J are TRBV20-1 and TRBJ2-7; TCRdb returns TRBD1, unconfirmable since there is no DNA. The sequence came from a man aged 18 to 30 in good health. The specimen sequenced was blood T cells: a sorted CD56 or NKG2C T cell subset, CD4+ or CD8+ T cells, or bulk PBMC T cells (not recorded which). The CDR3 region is CSERGQGAYEQYF.